This T cell receptor (beta chain) derives from a study of cytomegalovirus exposure and HLA in healthy donors. Study-wide points: CMV serostatus was the only recorded immune exposure for donors. V- and J-gene trimming in TCR beta was tied to a missense DCLRE1C variant by an analysis performed later. The authors judged a highly shared variant cluster likely a sequencing artifact.

Germline loops: CDR1 SGHVS, CDR2 FQNEAQ. The CDR3 sequence is 13 residues long. The V end lost 1 base, the J end lost 5 bases, and 9 bases lay between the germline ends. PCR involved 60 Vbeta and 13 Jbeta primers. Measured with immunoSEQ multiplex PCR; TCRdb has only the in-frame clones, and not every one. The sample contains approximately 180,000 clones, under 85% of which appear only once. A remark on this clone: Its target is unknown.

The TCR comes from a man aged 18 to 35 in good health and CMV-seronegative. The gene calls are TRBV7-8 and TRBJ2-7; TRBD1 is a possible D gene (6 bases). Material: PBMCs. The CDR3, as DNA: TGTGCCAGCAGCTTAGGTCAGGGGCACGAGCAGTACTTC. Its translation is CASSLGQGHEQYF.